Following are 7 T cell receptor beta chains from one sample sequenced in a study of cytomegalovirus exposure and HLA in healthy donors. Amplification used 60 Vbeta primers and 13 Jbeta primers. Assay used: immunoSEQ multiplex PCR; TCRdb lists only in-frame clones, some missing. The sample shows 100,000 to 150,000 clones, around 77% of them seen only once. The sample comprised PBMCs. Receptors originate from a male donor in good health and CMV-seropositive.

The chain employs TRBV30 and TRBJ2-7; D possibly corresponds to TRBD1 (6 bases). Germline V gene sequence: CDR1 GTSNPN, CDR2 SVGIG (reference sequence). The V and J ends lost 3 bases and 3 bases respectively, with 12 bases between them. This CDR3 has 13 residues. As DNA, the CDR3 is TGTGCCTGGAGCCGACAGGCACACTACGAGCAGTACTTC. Amino acids: CAWSRQAHYEQYF.

This chain joins TRBV28 and TRBJ2-7; the D is unclear. Trimming removed 2 bases from V and 7 bases from J, with 9 bases in between. This CDR3 contains 12 residues. The germline V gene has CDR1 MDHEN and CDR2 SYDVKM. CDR3 DNA sequence: TGTGCCAGCAGTTTACGTCGCAGGGAGCAGTACTTC. Protein: CASSLRRREQYF.

This clone has only a few counts. The chain combines TRBV11-2 with TRBJ2-3; D may be TRBD1 (6 bases). This CDR3 is built from 12 residues. In germline, CDR1 is SGHAT, CDR2 FQNNGV. The CDR3 protein is CSTEGDTDTQYF. DNA for the CDR3: TGTTCTACCGAGGGGGACACAGATACGCAGTATTTT.

This clone has only one observation. The chain employs TRBV27 and TRBJ2-2; 8 bases line up with TRBD2. Germline V lookup: CDR1 MNHEY, CDR2 SMNVEV (reference sequence). CDR3 length equals 15 residues. V shed 4 bases, J shed 2 bases, and the junction held 3 bases outside the gene matches. The DNA for the CDR3 is TGTGCCAGCAGTTCGGGAGGGGTAAACACCGGGGAGCTGTTTTTT. This codes for CASSSGGVNTGELFF.

This chain uses TRBV5-1 with TRBJ1-4; D is unclear. CDR1 is SGHRS, CDR2 YFSETQ, per germline. The CDR3 length is 14 residues. V gave up 0 bases and J gave up 3 bases, with 6 bases separating them. The CDR3 region is CASSLAVSNEKLFF. The CDR3 nucleotides read TGCGCCAGCAGCTTGGCCGTATCTAATGAAAAACTGTTTTTT.

The chain uses TRBV5-4 and TRBJ1-3; D unclear. This CDR3 comprises 13 residues. Germline V gene data show CDR1 as SGHNT and CDR2 as YYREEE (reference sequence). V lost 4 bases and J 4 bases, leaving 9 bases between the germline ends. This chain's CDR3 is CASSLAGGNTIYF. CDR3 sequence (DNA): TGTGCCAGCAGCCTAGCTGGGGGAAACACCATATATTTT. Using reference TRBV5-4 and TRBJ1-3 for the parts outside the CDR3, the full variable domain is ETGVTQSPTHLIKTRGQQVTLRCSSQSGHNTVSWYQQALGQGPQFIFQYYREEENGRGNFPPRFSGLQFPNYSSELNVNALELDDSALYLCASSLAGGNTIYFGEGSWLTVV.

The chain joins TRBV5-1 to TRBJ2-1, with a possible D match to TRBD1 (6 bases). CDR1 is SGHRS, CDR2 YFSETQ, per germline. Trimming pared 4 bases from V and 0 bases from J, leaving 11 bases between. This CDR3 is 15 amino acids long. The CDR3 spells CASSHDRSSYNEQFF. The CDR3 region has the DNA TGCGCCAGCAGCCACGACAGGAGCTCCTACAATGAGCAGTTCTTC.